One sample yielded the 6 T cell receptor beta chains listed below, sequenced in a study of cytomegalovirus exposure and HLA in healthy donors. The PCR used 60 Vbeta and 13 Jbeta primers. Clones were read by immunoSEQ multiplex PCR, and TCRdb kept only the in-frame ones, dropping some. Of 95,000 to 100,000 clones in the sample, approximately 9% were seen once. Sequencing was done on a sample of PBMCs. The receptor set was obtained from a man aged 50 to 59 in good health and CMV-seropositive.

This clone has more than one count but fewer than ten. The gene calls are TRBV7-2 and TRBJ2-3, with 10 bases aligning to TRBD2. The CDR3 extends over 14 amino acids. After removal of 5 bases from V and 3 bases from J, the junction contained 2 bases not matched to a gene. Looked up from germline, CDR1 is SGHTA and CDR2 is FQGNSA. The CDR3 bases are TGTGCCAGCAGCGCGGGACTAGCGACAGATACGCAGTATTTT. It translates to CASSAGLATDTQYF.

This clone occurred a few times. The chain couples TRBV21-1 to TRBJ2-1; the table calls TRBD2, which could not be checked here. TRBV21-1 is termed a pseudogene. The CDR3 sequence is 15 residues long. The CDR3 sequence is CASSKAYLSYNEQFF. The DNA of the CDR3 is TGTGCCAGCAGCAAAGCTTATCTCTCCTACAATGAGCAGTTCTTC.

This clone was seen a handful of times. The chain employs TRBV10-3 and TRBJ2-7; TRBD1 matches 8 bases. With V trimmed by 3 bases and J by 6 bases, 10 bases remained unmatched. This CDR3 comprises 15 residues. Looked up from germline, CDR1 is ENHRY and CDR2 is SYGVKD. The CDR3 spells CAISELGQGNSEQYF. CDR3 nucleotide sequence: TGTGCCATCAGTGAACTCGGACAGGGTAACTCCGAGCAGTACTTC.

This clone was seen only a few times. The rearrangement links TRBV29-1 to TRBJ2-7; the match to TRBD2 covers 8 bases. Germline trimming cut 4 bases from V and 3 bases from J; bases unmatched to any gene: 5. The CDR3 loop spans 13 amino acids. Germline CDR1 reads SQVTM; CDR2 reads ANQGSEA. CDR3 protein: CSVAERERYEQYF. CDR3 nucleotides: TGCAGCGTTGCCGAGCGGGAGCGCTACGAGCAGTACTTC.

This clone was observed a few times. The chain carries TRBV5-8 and TRBJ1-2, with 8 bases matching TRBD1. The CDR3 runs to 15 residues. The germline gives CDR1 SGHTS, CDR2 YDEGEE. V lost 3 bases to trimming and J lost 5 bases; unmatched junction nucleotides: 9. CDR3: CASSSGQGWGYGYTF. As DNA, the CDR3 is TGTGCCAGCAGCTCCGGACAGGGTTGGGGATATGGCTACACCTTC.

This clone was counted only a few times. V and J are TRBV28 and TRBJ1-1; 8 nucleotides line up with TRBD1. J gave up 4 bases and V 5 bases, and 12 bases lay outside the gene matches. CDR3 length equals 16 residues. Germline CDR1 reads MDHEN; CDR2 reads SYDVKM. CDR3 coding DNA: TGTGCCAGCAGTGCCATAGGACAGGGCGTTAGCACTGAAGCTTTCTTT. Amino acids: CASSAIGQGVSTEAFF.